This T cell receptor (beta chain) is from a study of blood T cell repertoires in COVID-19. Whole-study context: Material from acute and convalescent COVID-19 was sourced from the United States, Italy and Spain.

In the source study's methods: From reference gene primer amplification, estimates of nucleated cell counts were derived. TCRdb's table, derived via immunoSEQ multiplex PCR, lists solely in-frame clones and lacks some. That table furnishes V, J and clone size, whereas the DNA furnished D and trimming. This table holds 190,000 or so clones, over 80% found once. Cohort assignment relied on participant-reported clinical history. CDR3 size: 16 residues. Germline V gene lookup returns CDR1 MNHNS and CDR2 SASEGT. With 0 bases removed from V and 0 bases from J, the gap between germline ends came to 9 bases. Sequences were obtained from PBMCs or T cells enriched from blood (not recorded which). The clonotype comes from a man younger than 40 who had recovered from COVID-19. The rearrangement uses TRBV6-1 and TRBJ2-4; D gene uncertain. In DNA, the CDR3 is TGTGCCAGCAGTGAAGCGGCAGGATCAGCCAAAAACATTCAGTACTTC. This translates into CASSEAAGSAKNIQYF.